This passage covers 3 T cell receptor beta chains from one sample sequenced in a study of blood T cell dynamics during melanoma immunotherapy. Indicated time point: pre-treatment baseline. The data were produced by immunoSEQ multiplex PCR, yet TCRdb's version contains in-frame clones alone and is incomplete. Of approximately 15,000 clones listed, roughly 84% were seen once; the top ten hold roughly 4.4%. The sample consisted of blood, taken from a patient treated with checkpoint blockade. The receptors here all came from a human donor with melanoma.

J is TRBJ1-4 and V is TRBV15, with 9 bases identical to TRBD1. This CDR3 has 15 residues. CDR1 and CDR2 (germline): LNHNV, YYDKDF (reference sequence). The J segment lost 6 bases and the V segment lost 5 bases, leaving 7 bases of the junction unmatched. CDR3 protein: CATSALQGAYEKLFF. The CDR3 nucleotides read TGTGCCACCAGCGCCCTACAGGGGGCTTATGAAAAACTGTTTTTT.

The chain uses TRBV2 and TRBJ2-3; tentative D call: TRBD1 (6 bases). With 6 bases removed from V and 4 bases from J, the gap between germline ends came to 23 bases. Germline V gene sequence: CDR1 SNHLY, CDR2 FYNNEI. The CDR3 covers 17 residues. In DNA form, the CDR3 reads TGTGCCAGCAGATTGACAGGTGTCCACAAACCTCCAGATACGCAGTATTTT. Translated, it gives CASRLTGVHKPPDTQYF. Full variable domain (rest looked up from reference TRBV2 and TRBJ2-3): EPEVTQTPSHQVTQMGQEVILRCVPISNHLYFYWYRQILGQKVEFLVSFYNNEISEKSEIFDDQFSVERPDGSNFTLKIRSTKLEDSAMYFCASRLTGVHKPPDTQYFGPGTRLTVL.

J is TRBJ1-1 and V is TRBV4-1; D unresolved. Per germline, CDR1 MGHRA and CDR2 YSYEKL. The V end was cut by 3 bases, the J end by 8 bases, with 16 bases between. The CDR3 is made up of 14 amino acids. The CDR3, as DNA: TGCGCCAGCAGCCAGAACGGCCCAAGGGAAGAAGCTTTCTTT. It translates to CASSQNGPREEAFF.